A selection of T cell receptor beta chains follows, all from one sample in a study of technical replicates of blood from a handful of donors. TCRdb's table, derived via immunoSEQ multiplex PCR, lists solely in-frame clones and lacks some. Here the sample spans approximately 50,000 clones, approximately 86% being singletons. The sequenced material came from PBMCs. All receptors come from a human donor in good health. Some clones in this sample may be carry-over from other donors' samples. Each CDR3 is given with its conserved first and last residue. D genes are given only for firm matches. Only part of the rows carry a size: once, few, many, or a class if the clone is expanded.

V,D,J,size,CDR3,DNA
TRBV4-1,-,TRBJ1-2,-,CASSRDTVDGYTF,TGCGCCAGCAGCCGGGACACCGTCGATGGCTACACCTTC
TRBV19,TRBD1,TRBJ1-3,once,CASSPTGQARSGNTIYF,TGTGCCAGTAGTCCGACGGGACAGGCACGGTCCGGAAACACCATATATTTT
TRBV2,TRBD1,TRBJ2-7,-,CASSVTGGVYEQYF,TGTGCCAGCAGTGTAACAGGGGGAGTTTACGAGCAGTACTTC
TRBV10-3,-,TRBJ1-1,-,CAISGYQGRTEAFF,TGTGCCATCAGTGGGTACCAGGGGCGCACTGAAGCTTTCTTT
TRBV6-5,TRBD1,TRBJ1-5,-,CASRKDRVGQPQHF,TGTGCCAGCAGAAAAGACAGGGTGGGGCAGCCCCAGCATTTT
TRBV7-8,-,TRBJ2-1,-,CASSLPPRLVLNEQFF,TGTGCCAGCAGCCTACCCCCGAGGCTCGTACTCAATGAGCAGTTCTTC
TRBV6-5,TRBD1,TRBJ1-4,-,CASSRQGISEKLFF,TGTGCCAGCTCCCGACAGGGCATTTCTGAAAAACTGTTTTTT
TRBV10-3,TRBD2,TRBJ2-7,-,CAISAAGTSGGAFGEQYF,TGTGCCATCAGTGCCGCCGGGACTAGCGGGGGGGCCTTCGGTGAGCAGTACTTC
TRBV19,TRBD1,TRBJ1-2,-,CASSPGDRPYGYTF,TGTGCCAGTAGTCCGGGGGACAGACCATATGGCTACACCTTC
TRBV29-1,-,TRBJ1-1,few,CSVDMGAQTRTEAFF,TGCAGCGTTGACATGGGGGCCCAAACGCGGACTGAAGCTTTCTTT
TRBV30,-,TRBJ1-2,once,CAWSWDNNYGYTF,TGTGCCTGGAGCTGGGACAATAACTATGGCTACACCTTC
TRBV6-6,TRBD1,TRBJ2-5,-,CASSNPRGQETQYF,TGTGCCAGCAGTAACCCCAGGGGGCAAGAGACCCAGTACTTC
TRBV5-6,-,TRBJ2-3,-,CASSSLGASTDTQYF,TGTGCCAGCAGCTCACTTGGAGCTAGCACAGATACGCAGTATTTT
TRBV5-1,TRBD1,TRBJ2-5,-,CASSRGSGGYEETQYF,TGCGCCAGCAGCAGAGGATCAGGGGGCTATGAGGAGACCCAGTACTTC
TRBV5-1,TRBD1,TRBJ1-1,large,CASSPAGGYTEAFF,TGCGCCAGCAGCCCGGCAGGGGGCTACACTGAAGCTTTCTTT
TRBV30,-,TRBJ1-4,-,CAWSVPRGKGRSEKLFF,TGTGCCTGGAGTGTACCCCGCGGGAAGGGTCGATCTGAAAAACTGTTTTTT
TRBV2,-,TRBJ2-7,-,CASSETNYSYEQYF,TGTGCCAGCAGTGAAACAAACTACTCCTACGAGCAGTACTTC
TRBV4-2,TRBD2,TRBJ2-7,-,CASSQEEAGVFEQYF,TGTGCCAGCAGCCAAGAGGAAGCGGGAGTTTTCGAGCAGTACTTC
TRBV7-2,TRBD2,TRBJ2-3,once,CASTAAGVTDTQYF,TGTGCCAGCACCGCCGCGGGGGTCACAGATACGCAGTATTTT
TRBV7-2,TRBD2,TRBJ2-2,-,CASSLSLAGIGELFF,TGTGCCAGCAGCTTAAGTCTAGCGGGGATCGGGGAGCTGTTTTTT
TRBV4-3,TRBD1,TRBJ1-1,medium-sized,CASSQDRAAGGEAFF,TGCGCCAGCAGCCAAGATCGCGCGGCAGGGGGTGAAGCTTTCTTT
TRBV19,TRBD1,TRBJ1-1,-,CASSGGTGSAEAFF,TGTGCCAGTAGTGGGGGGACAGGGTCGGCTGAAGCTTTCTTT
TRBV11-2,TRBD2,TRBJ2-2,-,CASSSYNRLAGVWELFF,TGTGCCAGCAGCTCATATAACCGACTAGCGGGGGTGTGGGAGCTGTTTTTT
TRBV10-1,-,TRBJ1-1,-,CASSESQSQHSNTEAFF,TGCGCCAGCAGTGAGTCCCAATCACAGCACTCGAACACTGAAGCTTTCTTT
TRBV5-1,TRBD1,TRBJ1-2,-,CASSLEGGQNYGYTF,TGCGCCAGCAGCTTGGAAGGGGGACAGAACTATGGCTACACCTTC
TRBV19,TRBD2,TRBJ2-1,-,CASSRGGGAAGDEQFF,TGTGCCAGTAGCCGGGGCGGGGGGGCCGCTGGTGATGAGCAGTTCTTC
TRBV5-1,TRBD1,TRBJ1-1,medium-sized,CASSLAGGYTEAFF,TGCGCCAGCAGCTTGGCAGGGGGCTATACTGAAGCTTTCTTT
TRBV6-5,-,TRBJ2-2,many,CASSYYSGSAGELFF,TGTGCCAGCAGTTACTATTCTGGTTCGGCCGGGGAGCTGTTTTTT
TRBV30,TRBD2,TRBJ2-5,-,CAWSPGTSGRGETQYF,TGTGCCTGGAGTCCTGGGACTAGCGGGAGGGGAGAGACCCAGTACTTC
TRBV11-3,-,TRBJ2-2,few,CASSVGKTNTGELFF,TGTGCCAGCAGCGTCGGGAAAACGAACACCGGGGAGCTGTTTTTT
TRBV29-1,-,TRBJ2-2,-,CSGRQIYTGELFF,TGCAGCGGACGACAGATATACACCGGGGAGCTGTTTTTT
TRBV6-5,TRBD2,TRBJ2-7,-,CASSYSSGRPYEQYF,TGTGCCAGCAGTTACTCTAGCGGGAGACCCTACGAGCAGTACTTC
TRBV25-1,TRBD1,TRBJ1-2,-,CASRSRQGENGYTF,TGTGCCAGCCGCTCTCGACAGGGAGAAAATGGCTACACCTTC
TRBV25-1,-,TRBJ1-4,-,CASSSATNEKLFF,TGTGCCAGCAGTTCAGCAACTAATGAAAAACTGTTTTTT
TRBV7-8,-,TRBJ2-7,-,CASSPGFPYEQYF,TGTGCCAGCAGCCCGGGATTCCCCTACGAGCAGTACTTC
TRBV7-2,-,TRBJ2-2,-,CASSGRQGNTGELFF,TGTGCCAGCAGCGGCAGGCAGGGGAACACCGGGGAGCTGTTTTTT